These T cell receptor beta chains were read from a single sample in a study of T cell repertoires in cytomegalovirus infection. These TCRs are of unknown antigen specificity. TCRdb reanalysed the reads using MiXCR and keeps one entry per CDR3 protein. This sample carries some 560,000 distinct CDR3 sequences, about 39% of them seen once, and the ten largest clones take around 48%. This specimen was cultured PBMCs, taken from culture after CMV antigen stimulation. The receptors come from a human donor in good health (CMV status not recorded). Some clones in this sample may be carry-over from other donors' samples. Both conserved end residues are part of each CDR3. D genes are given only for firm matches. Expanded clones get a size class; other rows say once, few or many, or leave the size out.

CDR3 length	V gene	clone size	J gene	D gene	CDR3 protein	CDR3 DNA
13	TRBV12-3/TRBV12-4	few	TRBJ2-5	.	CASRPAFQETQYF	TGTGCCAGCAGACCCGCGTTCCAAGAGACCCAGTACTTC
15	TRBV18	.	TRBJ2-3	.	CASSKRGEGTDTQYF	TGTGCCAGCTCCAAGCGCGGGGAGGGCACAGATACGCAGTATTTT
14	TRBV7-6	.	TRBJ2-4	.	CASSLADARNIQYF	TGTGCCAGCAGCTTAGCAGACGCCAGGAACATTCAGTACTTC
14	TRBV7-6	few	TRBJ2-3	TRBD2	CASSRGTRSDTQYF	TGTGCCAGCAGCCGCGGGACTAGGAGCGATACGCAGTATTTT
14	TRBV7-9	few	TRBJ1-2	.	CASSFLTENYGYTF	TGTGCCAGCAGCTTTTTGACAGAGAACTATGGCTACACCTTC
15	TRBV19	.	TRBJ1-2	.	CASSIAGKAGYGYTF	TGTGCCAGTAGTATAGCCGGGAAAGCGGGCTATGGCTACACCTTC
14	TRBV7-8	.	TRBJ1-4	.	CASNTGQTYEKLFF	TGTGCCAGCAACACCGGACAGACGTATGAAAAACTGTTTTTT
16	TRBV4-2	.	TRBJ1-6	TRBD1	CASSQSDRGFYSPLHF	TGTGCCAGCAGCCAGTCGGACAGGGGATTTTACTCACCCCTCCACTTT
16	TRBV5-3	once	TRBJ2-3	TRBD2	CARSFGGRASPDTQYF	TGTGCCAGAAGCTTCGGCGGGAGGGCCAGTCCAGATACGCAGTATTTT
18	TRBV7-6	.	TRBJ2-2	TRBD2	CASSLGTSGRAGTGELFF	TGTGCCAGCAGCTTAGGTACTAGCGGGAGGGCCGGCACCGGGGAGCTGTTTTTT
12	TRBV6-1	few	TRBJ1-2	.	CASSEGALGYTF	TGTGCCAGCAGTGAAGGGGCGTTGGGCTACACCTTC
12	TRBV6-1	.	TRBJ2-7	.	CASSILTYEQYF	TGTGCCAGCAGTATACTAACCTACGAGCAGTACTTC
16	TRBV24-1	.	TRBJ2-3	TRBD2	CATSDTSGVGTDTQYF	TGTGCCACCAGTGACACCAGCGGGGTAGGCACAGATACGCAGTATTTT
13	TRBV7-2	few	TRBJ2-3	.	CASSLPVRDTQYF	TGTGCCAGCAGCTTACCTGTTAGGGATACGCAGTATTTT
15	TRBV5-1	few	TRBJ2-3	TRBD2	CASSVPGGGADTQYF	TGCGCCAGCAGCGTCCCCGGGGGAGGGGCAGATACGCAGTATTTT
16	TRBV25-1	.	TRBJ2-1	TRBD1	CASSSAWDRGGDEQFF	TGTGCCAGTAGCTCCGCCTGGGACAGGGGGGGAGACGAGCAGTTCTTC
12	TRBV7-2	.	TRBJ2-7	.	CASSLVGIEQYF	TGTGCCAGCAGCTTAGTCGGTATCGAGCAGTACTTC
13	TRBV10-3	few	TRBJ1-1	.	CAIRGQLNTEAFF	TGTGCCATCAGAGGACAGTTGAACACTGAAGCTTTCTTT
12	TRBV5-1	.	TRBJ2-7	TRBD2	CASSAGLPEQYF	TGCGCCAGCAGCGCGGGACTACCGGAGCAGTACTTC
16	TRBV12-3/TRBV12-4	few	TRBJ2-7	TRBD1	CASSRHSGQDAYEQYF	TGTGCCAGCAGTCGACACTCGGGACAGGACGCCTACGAGCAGTACTTC
14	TRBV6-2/TRBV6-3	few	TRBJ2-3	TRBD2	CASSQRTSRDTQYF	TGTGCCAGCAGCCAACGGACTAGCCGGGATACGCAGTATTTT
12	TRBV7-1	.	TRBJ1-1	.	CASSRVDTEAFF	TGTGCCAGCAGCCGGGTCGACACTGAAGCTTTCTTT
15	TRBV7-2	.	TRBJ2-3	TRBD1	CASSLARTGADTQYF	TGTGCCAGCAGCTTAGCGAGGACAGGGGCAGATACGCAGTATTTT
17	TRBV5-1	.	TRBJ1-1	.	CASSLKTGPFMNTEAFF	TGCGCCAGCAGCTTAAAGACTGGCCCCTTTATGAACACTGAAGCTTTCTTT
14	TRBV12-3/TRBV12-4	.	TRBJ1-6	.	CASTLAGGGSPLHF	TGTGCCAGCACTCTCGCGGGGGGAGGGTCACCCCTCCACTTT
14	TRBV11-2	.	TRBJ2-1	.	CASSLESGYNEQFF	TGTGCCAGCAGCTTAGAATCGGGATACAATGAGCAGTTCTTC
16	TRBV4-2	.	TRBJ2-1	TRBD2	CASSPLGEGSYNEQFF	TGTGCCAGCAGCCCTCTGGGGGAGGGCTCCTACAATGAGCAGTTCTTC
17	TRBV7-6	few	TRBJ2-2	TRBD1	CASSLGAGTVISGELFF	TGTGCCAGCAGCTTAGGGGCCGGGACAGTAATATCCGGGGAGCTGTTTTTT
13	TRBV9	.	TRBJ1-1	.	CASSVDSPAEAFF	TGTGCCAGCAGCGTAGACAGCCCCGCTGAAGCTTTCTTT
11	TRBV7-6	few	TRBJ2-7	.	CASTPLYEQYF	TGTGCCAGCACCCCACTCTACGAGCAGTACTTC
15	TRBV19	.	TRBJ1-5	.	CASSNRGGGNQPQHF	TGTGCCAGTAGTAATCGCGGCGGGGGCAATCAGCCCCAGCATTTT
15	TRBV5-3	.	TRBJ2-1	.	CASSLTGQTYNEQFF	TGTGCCAGCAGCCTCACAGGACAAACATACAATGAGCAGTTCTTC
14	TRBV19	.	TRBJ2-4	.	CASSNIAAKNIQYF	TGTGCCAGTAGCAACATAGCGGCCAAAAACATTCAGTACTTC
16	TRBV7-2	few	TRBJ2-2	TRBD2	CASNKASGVNTGELFF	TGTGCCAGCAACAAGGCTAGCGGAGTGAACACCGGGGAGCTGTTTTTT
15	TRBV5-4	.	TRBJ2-5	.	CASSLGGDIQETQYF	TGTGCCAGCAGCTTAGGGGGGGACATTCAAGAGACCCAGTACTTC
14	TRBV12-3/TRBV12-4	.	TRBJ2-3	.	CASSLVTAGDTQYF	TGTGCCAGCAGTTTGGTGACGGCGGGAGATACGCAGTATTTT
14	TRBV12-3/TRBV12-4	.	TRBJ1-4	.	CASSPGIENEKLFF	TGTGCCAGCAGTCCCGGGATCGAGAATGAAAAACTGTTTTTT
13	TRBV6-1	.	TRBJ1-5	.	CASGLVSNQPQHF	TGTGCCAGTGGGCTCGTTAGCAATCAGCCCCAGCATTTT
18	TRBV18	.	TRBJ2-6	.	CASSPDLRGLAGANVLTF	TGTGCCAGCTCACCTGATCTTAGGGGCCTTGCTGGGGCCAACGTCCTGACTTTC
15	TRBV11-2	.	TRBJ2-2	TRBD2	CASSSTGGNTGELFF	TGTGCCAGCAGCTCCACGGGAGGGAACACCGGGGAGCTGTTTTTT
16	TRBV7-2	.	TRBJ1-6	TRBD1	CASSLYPGQGRSPLHF	TGTGCCAGCAGTCTATACCCCGGACAGGGCCGGTCACCCCTCCACTTT
14	TRBV7-2	many	TRBJ1-1	.	CASSLQSQSSEAFF	TGTGCCAGCAGCTTACAGTCTCAGTCCAGTGAAGCTTTCTTT